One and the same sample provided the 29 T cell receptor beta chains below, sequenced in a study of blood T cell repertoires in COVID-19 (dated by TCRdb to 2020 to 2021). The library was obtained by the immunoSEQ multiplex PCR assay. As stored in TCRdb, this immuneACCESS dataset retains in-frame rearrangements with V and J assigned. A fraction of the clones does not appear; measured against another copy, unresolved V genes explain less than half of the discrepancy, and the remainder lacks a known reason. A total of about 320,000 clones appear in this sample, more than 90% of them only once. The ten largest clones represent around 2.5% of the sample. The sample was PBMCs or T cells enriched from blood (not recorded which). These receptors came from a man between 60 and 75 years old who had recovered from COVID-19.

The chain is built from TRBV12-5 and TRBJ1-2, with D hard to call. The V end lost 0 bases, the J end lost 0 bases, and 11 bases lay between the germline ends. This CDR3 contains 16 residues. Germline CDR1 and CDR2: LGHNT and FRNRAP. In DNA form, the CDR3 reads TGTGCTAGTGGTTTGGTCCCGGGTCCAGCTAACTATGGCTACACCTTC. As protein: CASGLVPGPANYGYTF.

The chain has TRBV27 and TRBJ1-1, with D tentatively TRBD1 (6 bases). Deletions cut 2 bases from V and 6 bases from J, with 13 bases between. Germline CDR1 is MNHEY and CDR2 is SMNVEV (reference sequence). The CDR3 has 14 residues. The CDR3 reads CASSLTGSFSEAFF. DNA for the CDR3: TGTGCCAGCAGTTTAACAGGGTCGTTCTCTGAAGCTTTCTTT.

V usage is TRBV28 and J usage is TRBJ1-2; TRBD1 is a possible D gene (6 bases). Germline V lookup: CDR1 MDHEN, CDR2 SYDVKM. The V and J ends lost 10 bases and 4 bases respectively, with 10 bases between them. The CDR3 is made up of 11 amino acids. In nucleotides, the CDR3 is TGTGCCACCACAGGGAGCTATGGCTACACCTTC. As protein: CATTGSYGYTF.

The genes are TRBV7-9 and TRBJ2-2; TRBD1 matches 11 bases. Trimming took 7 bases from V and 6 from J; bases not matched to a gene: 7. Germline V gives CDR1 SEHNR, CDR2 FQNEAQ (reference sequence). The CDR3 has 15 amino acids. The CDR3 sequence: CASNGQGAGAGELFF. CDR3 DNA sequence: TGTGCCAGCAACGGACAGGGGGCGGGAGCCGGGGAGCTGTTTTTT.

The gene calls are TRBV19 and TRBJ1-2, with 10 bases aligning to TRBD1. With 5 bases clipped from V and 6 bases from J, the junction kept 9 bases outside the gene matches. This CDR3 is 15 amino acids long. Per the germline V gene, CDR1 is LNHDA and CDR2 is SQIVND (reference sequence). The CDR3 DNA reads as TGTGCCAGTAGTCTTGGGGGACAGGGGAAGAATGGCTACACCTTC. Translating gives CASSLGGQGKNGYTF.

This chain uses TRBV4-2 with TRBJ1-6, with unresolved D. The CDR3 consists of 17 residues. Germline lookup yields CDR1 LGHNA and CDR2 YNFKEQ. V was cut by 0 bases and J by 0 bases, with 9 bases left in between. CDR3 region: CASSQDRPSSYNSPLHF. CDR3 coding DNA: TGTGCCAGCAGCCAAGATAGGCCTAGCTCCTATAATTCACCCCTCCACTTT.

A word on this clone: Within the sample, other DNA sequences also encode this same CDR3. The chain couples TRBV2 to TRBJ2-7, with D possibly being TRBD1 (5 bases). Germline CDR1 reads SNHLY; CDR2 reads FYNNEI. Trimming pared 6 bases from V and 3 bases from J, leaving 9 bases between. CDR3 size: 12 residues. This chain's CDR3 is CASSQQDYEQYF. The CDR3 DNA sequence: TGTGCCAGCAGCCAACAGGACTACGAGCAGTACTTC.

The CDR3 bases are TGCGCCAGCAGCTTGGTGGGACCCGGGACAGGGTCGGAGACCCAGTACTTC. Amino acids: CASSLVGPGTGSETQYF. This chain links TRBV5-1 with TRBJ2-5, with 9 bases lining up with TRBD1. This CDR3 spans 17 amino acids. V trimming: 0 bases; J trimming: 5 bases; junction bases outside the gene matches: 11. CDR1 and CDR2 (germline): SGHRS, YFSETQ. Supplemented by reference TRBV5-1 and TRBJ2-5, the full variable domain reads KAGVTQTPRYLIKTRGQQVTLSCSPISGHRSVSWYQQTPGQGLQFLFEYFSETQRNKGNFPGRFSGRQFSNSRSEMNVSTLELGDSALYLCASSLVGPGTGSETQYFGPGTRLLVL.

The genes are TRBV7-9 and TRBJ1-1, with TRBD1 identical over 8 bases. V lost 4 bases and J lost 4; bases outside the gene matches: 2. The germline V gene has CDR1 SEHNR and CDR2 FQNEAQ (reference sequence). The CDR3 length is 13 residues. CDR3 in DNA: TGTGCCAGCAGCTATACAGGGGGCACTGAAGCTTTCTTT. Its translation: CASSYTGGTEAFF.

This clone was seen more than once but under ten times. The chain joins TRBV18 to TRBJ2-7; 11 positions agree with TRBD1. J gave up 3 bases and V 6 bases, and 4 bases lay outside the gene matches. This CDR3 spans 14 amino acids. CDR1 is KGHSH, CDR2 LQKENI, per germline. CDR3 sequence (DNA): TGTGCCAGCTCCCCCGGGACAGGGGGCTACGAGCAGTACTTC. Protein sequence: CASSPGTGGYEQYF.

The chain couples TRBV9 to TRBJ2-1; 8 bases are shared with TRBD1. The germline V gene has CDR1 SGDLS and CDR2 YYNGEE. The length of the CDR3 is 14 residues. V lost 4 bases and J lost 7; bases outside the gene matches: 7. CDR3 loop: CASSTRGTGNEQFF. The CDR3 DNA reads TGTGCCAGCAGCACCCGTGGGACAGGAAATGAGCAGTTCTTC.

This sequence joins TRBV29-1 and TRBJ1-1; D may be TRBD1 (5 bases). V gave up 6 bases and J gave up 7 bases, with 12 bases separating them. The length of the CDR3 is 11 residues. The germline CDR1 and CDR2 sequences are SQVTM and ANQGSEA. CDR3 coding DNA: TGCAGCGTCCGCACGGGGGTTGAAGCTTTCTTT. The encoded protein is CSVRTGVEAFF.

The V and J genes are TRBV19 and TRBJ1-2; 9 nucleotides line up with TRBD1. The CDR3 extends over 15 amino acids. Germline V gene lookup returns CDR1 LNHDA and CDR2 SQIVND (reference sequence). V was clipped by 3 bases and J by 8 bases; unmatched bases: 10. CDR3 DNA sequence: TGTGCCAGTAGTATCGGAAACAGGGGGCTGAAAGGCTACACCTTC. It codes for CASSIGNRGLKGYTF.

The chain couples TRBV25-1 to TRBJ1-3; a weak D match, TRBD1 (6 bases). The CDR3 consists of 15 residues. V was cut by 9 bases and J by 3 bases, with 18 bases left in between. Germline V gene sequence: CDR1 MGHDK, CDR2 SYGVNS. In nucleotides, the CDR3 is TGTGCCAGTGAGCGGGGGGCGGGATATGGAAACACCATATATTTT. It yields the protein CASERGAGYGNTIYF.

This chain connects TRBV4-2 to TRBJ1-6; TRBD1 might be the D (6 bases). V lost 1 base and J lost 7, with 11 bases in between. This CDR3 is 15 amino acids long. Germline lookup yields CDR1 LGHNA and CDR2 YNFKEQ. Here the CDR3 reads CASSQGAGDNSPLHF. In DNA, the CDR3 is TGTGCCAGCAGCCAAGGAGCAGGGGACAATTCACCCCTCCACTTT.

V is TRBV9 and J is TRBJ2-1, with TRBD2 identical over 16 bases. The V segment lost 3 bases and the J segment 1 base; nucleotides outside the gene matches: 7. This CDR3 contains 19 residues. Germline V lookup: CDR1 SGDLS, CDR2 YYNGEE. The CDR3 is CASSGTGTSGRASYNEQFF. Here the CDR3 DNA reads TGTGCCAGCAGCGGGACCGGGACTAGCGGGAGGGCTTCCTACAATGAGCAGTTCTTC. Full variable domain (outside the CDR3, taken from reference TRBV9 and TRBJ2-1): DSGVTQTPKHLITATGQRVTLRCSPRSGDLSVYWYQQSLDQGLQFLIQYYNGEERAKGNILERFSAQQFPDLHSELNLSSLELGDSALYFCASSGTGTSGRASYNEQFFGPGTRLTVL.

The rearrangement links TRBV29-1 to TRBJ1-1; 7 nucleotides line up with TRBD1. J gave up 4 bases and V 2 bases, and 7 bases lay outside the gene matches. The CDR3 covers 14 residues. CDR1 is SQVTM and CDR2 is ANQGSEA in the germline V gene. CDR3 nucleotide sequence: TGCAGCGTTGAATCGAGGGGGCGAGGCACTGAAGCTTTCTTT. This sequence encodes CSVESRGRGTEAFF. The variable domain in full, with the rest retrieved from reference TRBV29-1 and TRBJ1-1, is SAVISQKPSRDICQRGTSLTIQCQVDSQVTMMFWYRQQPGQSLTLIATANQGSEATYESGFVIDKFPISRPNLTFSTLTVSNMSPEDSSIYLCSVESRGRGTEAFFGQGTRLTVV.

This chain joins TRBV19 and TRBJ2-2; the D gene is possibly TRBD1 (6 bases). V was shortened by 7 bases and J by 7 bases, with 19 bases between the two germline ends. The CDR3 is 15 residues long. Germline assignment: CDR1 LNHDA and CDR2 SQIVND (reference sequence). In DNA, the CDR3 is TGTGCCAGTACGCTCTCCGGGGACATTTTCGGGGAGCTGTTTTTT. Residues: CASTLSGDIFGELFF.

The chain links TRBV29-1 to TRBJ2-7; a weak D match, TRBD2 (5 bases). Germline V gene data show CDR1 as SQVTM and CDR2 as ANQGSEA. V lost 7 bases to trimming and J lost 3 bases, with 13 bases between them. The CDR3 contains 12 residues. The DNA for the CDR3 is TGCAGCGCTGGGCGAGGGTTCTACGAGCAGTACTTC. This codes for CSAGRGFYEQYF.

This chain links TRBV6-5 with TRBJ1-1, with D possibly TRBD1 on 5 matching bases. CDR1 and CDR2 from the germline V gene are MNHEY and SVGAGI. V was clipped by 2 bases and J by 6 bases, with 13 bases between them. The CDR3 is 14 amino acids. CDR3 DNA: TGTGCCAGCAGTTACCTCCAGGGTGTGGCTGAAGCTTTCTTT. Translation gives CASSYLQGVAEAFF.

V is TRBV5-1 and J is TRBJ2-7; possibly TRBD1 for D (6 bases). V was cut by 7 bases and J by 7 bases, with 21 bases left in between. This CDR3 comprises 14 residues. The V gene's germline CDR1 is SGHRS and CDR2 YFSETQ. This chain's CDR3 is CASQRSPTQGEQYF. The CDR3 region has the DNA TGCGCCAGCCAAAGAAGCCCCACCCAGGGGGAGCAGTACTTC.

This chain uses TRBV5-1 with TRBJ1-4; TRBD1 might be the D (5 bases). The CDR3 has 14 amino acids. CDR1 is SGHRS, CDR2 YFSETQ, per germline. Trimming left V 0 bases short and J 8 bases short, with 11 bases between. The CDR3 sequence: CASSLVQGGEKLFF. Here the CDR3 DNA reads TGCGCCAGCAGCTTGGTGCAGGGTGGGGAAAAACTGTTTTTT.

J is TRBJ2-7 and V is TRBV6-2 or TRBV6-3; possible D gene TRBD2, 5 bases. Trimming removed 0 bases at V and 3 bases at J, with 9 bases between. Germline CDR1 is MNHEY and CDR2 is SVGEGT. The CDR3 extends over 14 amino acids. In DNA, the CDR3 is TGTGCCAGCAGTTACTCCAGAGGGAGCTACGAGCAGTACTTC. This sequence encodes CASSYSRGSYEQYF.

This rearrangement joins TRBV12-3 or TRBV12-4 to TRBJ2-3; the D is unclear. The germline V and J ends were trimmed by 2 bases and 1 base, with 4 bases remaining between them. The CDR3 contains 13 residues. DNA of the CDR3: TGTGCCAGCAGTTTACAGGGCACAGATACGCAGTATTTT. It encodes CASSLQGTDTQYF.

CDR3 region: CASSLTGDEQFF. The CDR3 DNA sequence: TGTGCCAGCAGCTTAACCGGGGATGAGCAGTTCTTC. This chain uses TRBV7-9 with TRBJ2-1; D may be TRBD2 (5 bases). The germline V and J ends were trimmed by 2 bases and 8 bases, with 7 bases remaining between them. In germline, CDR1 is SEHNR, CDR2 FQNEAQ (reference sequence). The CDR3 extends over 12 amino acids.

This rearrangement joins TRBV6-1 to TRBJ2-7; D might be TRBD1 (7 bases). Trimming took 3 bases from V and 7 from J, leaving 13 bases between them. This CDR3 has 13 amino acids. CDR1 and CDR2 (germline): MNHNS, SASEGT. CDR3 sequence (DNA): TGTGCCAGCAGTGACAGGGGGGTGGGGGAGCAGTACTTC. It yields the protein CASSDRGVGEQYF.

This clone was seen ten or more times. The CDR3 sequence is CAISAQAGYTDTQYF. CDR3 nucleotide sequence: TGTGCCATCAGTGCCCAGGCGGGGTACACAGATACGCAGTATTTT. The chain employs TRBV10-3 and TRBJ2-3, with a tentative D call TRBD2 (6 bases). Looked up from germline, CDR1 is ENHRY and CDR2 is SYGVKD. The V gene lost 4 bases and the J gene lost 2 bases, with 13 bases spanning the gap. The CDR3 loop spans 15 amino acids.

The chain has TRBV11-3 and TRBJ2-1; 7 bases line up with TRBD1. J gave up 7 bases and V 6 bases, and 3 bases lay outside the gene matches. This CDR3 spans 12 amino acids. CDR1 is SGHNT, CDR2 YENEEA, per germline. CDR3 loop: CASSKQGNEQFF. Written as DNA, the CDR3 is TGTGCCAGCAGTAAACAGGGGAATGAGCAGTTCTTC. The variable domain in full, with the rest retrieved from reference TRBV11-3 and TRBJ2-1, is EAGVVQSPRYKIIEKKQPVAFWCNPISGHNTLYWYLQNLGQGPELLIRYENEEAVDDSQLPKDRFSAERLKGVDSTLKIQPAELGDSAVYLCASSKQGNEQFFGPGTRLTVL.

The CDR3 DNA sequence: TGTGCCGGAGGGACAGATCAAGAGACCCAGTACTTC. Its protein product is CAGGTDQETQYF. The chain recombines TRBV7-8 with TRBJ2-5; maybe TRBD1 (7 bases). Germline V lookup: CDR1 SGHVS, CDR2 FQNEAQ. CDR3 length: 12 residues. Trimming left V 11 bases short and J 2 bases short, with 12 bases between.